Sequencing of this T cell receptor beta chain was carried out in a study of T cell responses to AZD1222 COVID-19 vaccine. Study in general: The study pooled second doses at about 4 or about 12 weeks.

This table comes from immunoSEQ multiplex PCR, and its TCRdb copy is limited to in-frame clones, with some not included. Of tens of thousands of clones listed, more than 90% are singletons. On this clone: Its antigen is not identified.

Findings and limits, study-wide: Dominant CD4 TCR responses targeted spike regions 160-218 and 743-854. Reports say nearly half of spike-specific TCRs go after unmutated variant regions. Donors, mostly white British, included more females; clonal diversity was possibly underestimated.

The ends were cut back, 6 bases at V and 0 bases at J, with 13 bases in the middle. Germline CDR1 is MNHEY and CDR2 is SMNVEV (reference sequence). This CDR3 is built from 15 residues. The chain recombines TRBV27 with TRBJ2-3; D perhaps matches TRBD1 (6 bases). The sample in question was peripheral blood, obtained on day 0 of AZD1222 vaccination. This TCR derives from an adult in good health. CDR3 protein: CASSPRGGSTDTQYF. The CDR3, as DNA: TGTGCCAGCAGCCCCAGGGGCGGGAGCACAGATACGCAGTATTTT.